These 28 T cell receptor beta chains came from one sample sequenced in a study of graft-versus-host responses after intestinal transplantation. Clones were sequenced by immunoSEQ multiplex PCR, and TCRdb holds only the in-frame ones, with some missing. Here the sample spans 13,000 to 15,000 clones, around a third being singletons. Sequences were derived from alloreactive CD4+ T cells from a mixed lymphocyte reaction culture, sampled before intestinal transplant. As to subset: CFSE-low proliferating T cells sorted from roughly six-day pre-transplant mixed lymphocyte reaction (GvH or HvG direction). These receptors were collected from a human patient who received an intestinal transplant.

This clone has only a few counts. The genes are TRBV19 and TRBJ2-7, with D perhaps being TRBD1 or TRBD2 (5 bases each). V gave up 3 bases and J gave up 1 base, with 19 bases separating them. The CDR3 has 17 residues. Germline V gene sequence: CDR1 LNHDA, CDR2 SQIVND (reference sequence). The CDR3 DNA is TGTGCCAGTAGTATGGGGACCGACAGATACTCTTCCTACGAGCAGTACTTC. The encoded protein is CASSMGTDRYSSYEQYF.

This clone has only a few counts. The genes are TRBV29-1 and TRBJ2-5, with D possibly being TRBD1 or TRBD2 (7 bases each). CDR3 size: 14 residues. V was cut by 4 bases and J by 2 bases, with 14 bases left in between. CDR1 and CDR2 (germline): SQVTM, ANQGSEA. CDR3: CSVAPGGGQETQYF. The CDR3 DNA reads TGCAGCGTTGCCCCAGGGGGAGGGCAAGAGACCCAGTACTTC.

The table lists this clone with a few counts. This chain links TRBV28 with TRBJ1-4; tentative D call: TRBD1 (6 bases). Germline values: CDR1 MDHEN, CDR2 SYDVKM. CDR3 length: 14 residues. V was pared by 6 bases and J by 7 bases, with 15 bases between. CDR3 region: CASSQQGGSEKLFF. Written as DNA, the CDR3 is TGTGCCAGCAGCCAACAGGGAGGCAGTGAAAAACTGTTTTTT.

This clone showed up just a few times. The V call is TRBV5-6, the J call TRBJ2-5, with 10 bases matching TRBD1. Germline V gene sequence: CDR1 SGHDT, CDR2 YYEEEE. This CDR3 comprises 15 residues. V shed 5 bases, J shed 5 bases, and the junction held 9 bases outside the gene matches. In DNA, the CDR3 is TGTGCCAGCAGACGTGAAAGGACAGGGGGGGAGACCCAGTACTTC. Its protein is CASRRERTGGETQYF.

This chain uses TRBV4-3 with TRBJ1-5; maybe TRBD1 (5 bases). Trimming removed 3 bases at V and 4 bases at J, with 10 bases between. This CDR3 is built from 14 residues. The germline V gene encodes CDR1 LGHNA and CDR2 YSLEER. The CDR3 loop is CASSHPGGNQPQHF. For the CDR3, the DNA is TGCGCCAGCAGCCACCCCGGGGGGAATCAGCCCCAGCATTTT.

The V gene is TRBV7-9, the J gene TRBJ2-2, with D possibly called TRBD1 or TRBD2 (5 bases each). Germline V lookup: CDR1 SEHNR, CDR2 FQNEAQ (reference sequence). Trimming shortened V by 4 bases and J by 6 bases, and 18 bases separated the two germline ends. The CDR3 has 16 residues. The CDR3 reads CASSSRQGEGSGELFF. CDR3 DNA sequence: TGTGCCAGCAGCTCCCGCCAGGGAGAAGGCTCCGGGGAGCTGTTTTTT.

The rearrangement joins TRBV6-5 to TRBJ1-1; 7 bases are shared with TRBD1. The trim removed 6 bases at V and 3 bases at J, leaving 4 bases unmatched. The CDR3 spans 13 residues. Germline CDR1 MNHEY, CDR2 SVGAGI. DNA of the CDR3: TGTGCCAGCAGCAGGGACAGTGACACTGAAGCTTTCTTT. It yields the protein CASSRDSDTEAFF.

This clone appeared a few times. This rearrangement joins TRBV18 to TRBJ2-6, with D unclear. The V gene lost 5 bases and the J gene lost 4 bases, with 9 bases spanning the gap. From germline, CDR1 is KGHSH and CDR2 LQKENI. The CDR3 totals 14 residues. CDR3 loop: CASSSTRGANVLTF. As DNA, the CDR3 is TGTGCCAGCTCATCGACGAGGGGGGCCAACGTCCTGACTTTC. The full variable domain, in which reference TRBV18 and TRBJ2-6 provide the parts outside the CDR3, is NAGVMQNPRHLVRRRGQEARLRCSPMKGHSHVYWYRQLPEEGLKFMVYLQKENIIDESGMPKERFSAEFPKEGPSILRIQQVVRGDSAAYFCASSSTRGANVLTFGAGSRLTVL.

This clone was counted a few times. The CDR3 loop reads CASSRQGNDQPQHF. The CDR3 DNA follows: TGTGCCAGTAGTCGACAGGGTAACGATCAGCCCCAGCATTTT. The rearrangement links TRBV19 to TRBJ1-5; 7 bases are a match to TRBD1. J lost 5 bases, V lost 5 bases, and 6 bases had no gene match. Germline V lookup: CDR1 LNHDA, CDR2 SQIVND (reference sequence). This CDR3 is built from 14 residues.

The chain carries TRBV7-2 and TRBJ2-5; no reliable D call. V lost 6 bases, J lost 5 bases, and 4 bases lay in between. Germline V CDR1 and CDR2: SGHTA, FQGNSA. The CDR3 totals 10 residues. The CDR3 loop reads CASSSETQYF. CDR3 coding DNA: TGTGCCAGCAGTAGCGAGACCCAGTACTTC.

This clone ranks as medium-sized. The chain links TRBV2 to TRBJ2-7; TRBD2 is a possible D gene (5 bases). CDR1 SNHLY and CDR2 FYNNEI come from the germline V gene. The CDR3 consists of 14 residues. V was pared by 7 bases and J by 7 bases, with 20 bases between. The CDR3 bases are TGTGCCAGCAAATCGAACGGTCTAGGAGGAGAGCAGTACTTC. It yields the protein CASKSNGLGGEQYF.

This chain uses TRBV6-1 with TRBJ2-4, with D perhaps given as TRBD1 or TRBD2 (7 bases each). The CDR3 consists of 14 residues. Trimming shortened V by 5 bases and J by 9 bases, and 17 bases separated the two germline ends. CDR1 is MNHNS and CDR2 is SASEGT in the germline V gene. CDR3 DNA sequence: TGTGCCAGCAGTAGGACCCAGGGGGAGGGCATTCAGTACTTC. Its protein product is CASSRTQGEGIQYF.

The genes are TRBV15 and TRBJ2-3, with D possibly being TRBD1 (7 bases). V was pared by 8 bases and J by 2 bases, with 14 bases between. Germline values: CDR1 LNHNV, CDR2 YYDKDF (reference sequence). The CDR3 sequence is 14 residues long. The DNA for the CDR3 is TGTGCCACCGACGGAGGGGGCCCCACAGATACGCAGTATTTT. Its translation: CATDGGGPTDTQYF.

The chain combines TRBV7-2 with TRBJ2-1; 9 bases fit TRBD2. After removal of 0 bases from V and 7 bases from J, the junction contained 4 bases not matched to a gene. CDR1 is SGHTA and CDR2 is FQGNSA in the germline V gene. CDR3 length equals 15 residues. In nucleotides, the CDR3 is TGTGCCAGCAGCTTAGCGTCCAGCGGGAGGAATGAGCAGTTCTTC. Its protein is CASSLASSGRNEQFF.

This clone was recorded a few times. The V gene is TRBV5-4, the J gene TRBJ1-2; 8 bases are a match to TRBD1. The germline V gene encodes CDR1 SGHNT and CDR2 YYREEE (reference sequence). The CDR3 is made up of 14 amino acids. The V segment lost 0 bases and the J segment 4 bases; nucleotides outside the gene matches: 2. DNA for the CDR3: TGTGCCAGCAGCTTGGGACAGGGGAGCTATGGCTACACCTTC. This gives the protein CASSLGQGSYGYTF.

This clone showed up just a few times. The rearrangement uses TRBV7-6 and TRBJ2-4, with D possibly called TRBD1 or TRBD2 (6 bases each). Trimming shortened V by 3 bases and J by 11 bases, and 8 bases separated the two germline ends. Germline V gene data show CDR1 as SGHVS and CDR2 as FNYEAQ. The CDR3 runs to 11 residues. For the CDR3, the DNA is TGTGCCAGCAGCTTGGGGGGCGTTCAGTACTTC. It codes for CASSLGGVQYF.

This clone has more than one count but fewer than ten. The rearrangement uses TRBV27 and TRBJ1-5; D not resolved. This CDR3 has 15 residues. The V end lost 4 bases, the J end lost 6 bases, and 16 bases lay between the germline ends. Per the germline V gene, CDR1 is MNHEY and CDR2 is SMNVEV (reference sequence). The CDR3, as DNA: TGTGCCAGCAGTTCGGGAGGAGGGTTTGGTCAGCCCCAGCATTTT. The encoded protein is CASSSGGGFGQPQHF.

This chain joins TRBV5-1 and TRBJ2-3; 9 nucleotides line up with TRBD2. CDR1 and CDR2 (germline): SGHRS, YFSETQ. This CDR3 is 14 amino acids long. The J segment lost 2 bases and the V segment lost 5 bases, leaving 3 bases of the junction unmatched. For the CDR3, the DNA is TGCGCCAGCAGGCGGGAGGGCCTCACAGATACGCAGTATTTT. Amino acid sequence: CASRREGLTDTQYF.

This clone was seen more than once but under ten times. The chain recombines TRBV18 with TRBJ2-1; D might be TRBD2 (5 bases). The germline V gene has CDR1 KGHSH and CDR2 LQKENI. CDR3 length: 17 residues. V lost 0 bases and J 4 bases, leaving 16 bases between the germline ends. CDR3 protein: CASSPPEGTSWYNEQFF. The CDR3 DNA follows: TGTGCCAGCTCACCACCGGAAGGAACTAGTTGGTACAATGAGCAGTTCTTC.

This clone was seen more than once but under ten times. The chain joins TRBV7-2 to TRBJ1-2, with D tentatively TRBD1 (6 bases). The CDR3 contains 15 residues. Germline values: CDR1 SGHTA, CDR2 FQGNSA. V was trimmed by 5 bases and J by 1 base, leaving 14 bases between them. The CDR3 sequence: CASSPKDRLNYGYTF. CDR3 nucleotide sequence: TGTGCCAGCAGCCCCAAAGACAGGCTTAACTATGGCTACACCTTC.

The chain couples TRBV10-3 to TRBJ1-1, with a possible D match to TRBD1 (6 bases). From germline, CDR1 is ENHRY and CDR2 SYGVKD. This CDR3 has 16 residues. V was shortened by 3 bases and J by 3 bases, with 17 bases between the two germline ends. This CDR3 reads CAISDLLGAGDTEAFF. For the CDR3, the DNA is TGTGCCATCAGTGACCTACTCGGGGCAGGGGACACTGAAGCTTTCTTT.

The table lists this clone with a few counts. The chain joins TRBV6-1 to TRBJ1-5; D is ambiguous. Germline V lookup: CDR1 MNHNS, CDR2 SASEGT. There are 11 residues in the CDR3. With 7 bases removed from V and 9 bases from J, the gap between germline ends came to 10 bases. CDR3 region: CASNRDLPQHF. CDR3 bases: TGTGCCAGCAACCGAGACCTGCCCCAGCATTTT.

This clone was observed a few times. This chain links TRBV5-1 with TRBJ2-7, with 8 bases aligning to TRBD2. Germline trimming cut 2 bases from V and 6 bases from J; bases unmatched to any gene: 4. The CDR3 has 13 amino acids. Germline values: CDR1 SGHRS, CDR2 YFSETQ. The CDR3 reads CASSLAGDLEQYF. DNA of the CDR3: TGCGCCAGCAGCTTAGCGGGAGATCTCGAGCAGTACTTC.

This clone qualifies as medium-sized (0.01 to 0.1%). The V gene is TRBV7-7, the J gene TRBJ2-5, with 12 positions matching TRBD2. The CDR3 is 14 amino acids. Unmatched junction bases numbered 2, after V lost 5 bases and J lost 4 bases. Germline values: CDR1 SSHAT, CDR2 FNYEAQ (reference sequence). CDR3 DNA sequence: TGTGCCAGCAGCCAGGGACTAGCGGGAGAGACCCAGTACTTC. It specifies CASSQGLAGETQYF. The full variable domain, in which reference TRBV7-7 and TRBJ2-5 provide the parts outside the CDR3, is GAGVSQSPRYKVTKRGQDVTLRCDPISSHATLYWYQQALGQGPEFLTYFNYEAQPDKSGLPSDRFSAERPEGSISTLTIQRTEQRDSAMYRCASSQGLAGETQYFGPGTRLLVL.

This clone was detected only a few times. The V gene is TRBV19, the J gene TRBJ1-5; tentative D call: TRBD1 (6 bases). The CDR3 loop spans 16 amino acids. The V end lost 2 bases, the J end lost 0 bases, and 11 bases lay between the germline ends. Germline CDR1 is LNHDA and CDR2 is SQIVND (reference sequence). The CDR3, as DNA: TGTGCCAGTAGTATAAGGGGGGGCGATAGCAATCAGCCCCAGCATTTT. This gives the protein CASSIRGGDSNQPQHF.

This clone has only one observation. The chain carries TRBV18 and TRBJ2-5; D is perhaps TRBD1 (7 bases). The tail of the sequence fits TRBJ2-7 better, so the J call may be wrong. Germline-derived CDR1 and CDR2 are KGHSH and LQKENI. The CDR3 extends over 13 amino acids. CDR3: CASSPRDSAEQYF. The DNA for the CDR3 is TGTGCCAGCTCACCGCGGGACAGCGCCGAGCAGTACTTC.

The table lists this clone with a few counts. Other DNA sequences in this specimen translate into the identical CDR3. The chain uses TRBV2 and TRBJ2-7, with D maybe TRBD1 (5 bases). Per germline, CDR1 SNHLY and CDR2 FYNNEI. V lost 6 bases, J lost 0 bases, and 12 bases lay in between. The CDR3 spans 14 residues. The CDR3 region is CASSVDRSSYEQYF. DNA of the CDR3: TGTGCCAGCAGCGTTGACAGAAGCTCCTACGAGCAGTACTTC.

The rearrangement links TRBV5-4 to TRBJ2-3; D is unclear. Trimming cost V 4 bases and J 4 bases, with 13 bases left between them. The CDR3 is 14 amino acids. Looked up from germline, CDR1 is SGHNT and CDR2 is YYREEE (reference sequence). The CDR3 sequence: CASSLPPPADTQYF. CDR3 sequence (DNA): TGTGCCAGCAGCCTTCCCCCCCCCGCAGATACGCAGTATTTT. Full variable domain (outside the CDR3, taken from reference TRBV5-4 and TRBJ2-3): ETGVTQSPTHLIKTRGQQVTLRCSSQSGHNTVSWYQQALGQGPQFIFQYYREEENGRGNFPPRFSGLQFPNYSSELNVNALELDDSALYLCASSLPPPADTQYFGPGTRLTVL.